The clone carrying this T cell receptor (beta chain) showed up many times. The antigen is unknown. The sample comes from a study of beta chain features in type 1 diabetes. The wider study: What patients shared with healthy donors was a similar profile of age, gender and cell yields. All samples together contributed 107,917,701 sorted cells for examination.

The junction had 7 bases not matched to a gene; V was cut back by 6 bases and J by 7 bases. Germline-derived CDR1 and CDR2 are SGDLS and YYNGEE. The CDR3 has 14 residues. As every portion of the isolated RNA was reverse transcribed, the sequencing read expressed TCRB transcripts. Method: immunoSEQ multiplex PCR; TCRdb's copy keeps in-frame clones and lacks some. In the table there are some 350,000 clones, roughly 9.8% of which are singletons. Study-level findings and limits: In every one of the four CD4+ subsets, TCRB CDR3s were moderately but significantly shorter in Type 1 diabetes patients.

V usage is TRBV9 and J usage is TRBJ2-1; 10 bases agree with TRBD1. The TCR sequence derives from a man younger than 45 with type 1 diabetes. Sequenced sample: central memory CD4+ T cells from blood. CDR3 bases: TGTGCCAGCACCGGGACAGGGGATTGGAATGAGCAGTTCTTC. This codes for CASTGTGDWNEQFF.